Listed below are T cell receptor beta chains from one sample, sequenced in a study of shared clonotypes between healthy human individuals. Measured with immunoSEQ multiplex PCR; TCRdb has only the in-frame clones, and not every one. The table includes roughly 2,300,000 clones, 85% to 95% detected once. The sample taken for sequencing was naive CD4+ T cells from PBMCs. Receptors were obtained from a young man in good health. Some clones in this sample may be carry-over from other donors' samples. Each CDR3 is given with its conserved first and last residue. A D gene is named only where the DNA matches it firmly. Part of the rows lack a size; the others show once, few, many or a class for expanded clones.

DNA: TGTGCCAGCAGTTTTTCGGCAGGGGATGGCTACACCTTC; CDR3: CASSFSAGDGYTF; V: TRBV28; size: .; J: TRBJ1-2; D: .
DNA: TGTGCCAGCAGTGAAGTGGCTGGCTGGCCATATGGCTACACCTTC; CDR3: CASSEVAGWPYGYTF; V: TRBV2; size: .; J: TRBJ1-2; D: .
DNA: TGTGCCAGCCTCGTCGCTGGGAACTATGGCTACACCTTC; CDR3: CASLVAGNYGYTF; V: TRBV7-9; size: .; J: TRBJ1-2; D: .
DNA: TGTGCCAGTCGCCCCACTAGCACAGATACGCAGTATTTT; CDR3: CASRPTSTDTQYF; V: TRBV19; size: .; J: TRBJ2-3; D: .
DNA: TGTGCCAGCAGCTCCGCGTCCAGCCAGCCCCAGCATTTT; CDR3: CASSSASSQPQHF; V: TRBV2; size: .; J: TRBJ1-5; D: .
DNA: TGTGCCAGTAGTCTGCAAAGGACAGGGGCGGGTGAAAAACTGTTTTTT; CDR3: CASSLQRTGAGEKLFF; V: TRBV19; size: .; J: TRBJ1-4; D: TRBD1
DNA: TGCGCCAGCAGTGAGTGGGGGCCGACAGACAACTATGGCTACACCTTC; CDR3: CASSEWGPTDNYGYTF; V: TRBV10-2; size: .; J: TRBJ1-2; D: .
DNA: TGTGCCAGCAGTTACTCCGGGGGCTCTGGAAACACCATATATTTT; CDR3: CASSYSGGSGNTIYF; V: TRBV6-6; size: .; J: TRBJ1-3; D: .
DNA: TGTGCCAGCAGCCTATGGACTAGCGGGAGGGGAGATACGCAGTATTTT; CDR3: CASSLWTSGRGDTQYF; V: TRBV28; size: .; J: TRBJ2-3; D: TRBD2
DNA: TGTGCCAGCAGCTTCGGTTTGCAAACAGATACGCAGTATTTT; CDR3: CASSFGLQTDTQYF; V: TRBV11-2; size: once; J: TRBJ2-3; D: .
DNA: TGTGCCAGCAGCTCCTTGACAGGGGGCAGCCGAGAGACCCAGTACTTC; CDR3: CASSSLTGGSRETQYF; V: TRBV11-2; size: .; J: TRBJ2-5; D: TRBD1
DNA: TGTGCCAGCAGTTTATACACCTCTGGGGCCAACGTCCTGACTTTC; CDR3: CASSLYTSGANVLTF; V: TRBV27; size: .; J: TRBJ2-6; D: .
DNA: TGTGCCAGCAGTTCCACCGGGACAGGGGTTTCTGAGCAGTTCTTC; CDR3: CASSSTGTGVSEQFF; V: TRBV6-5; size: .; J: TRBJ2-1; D: TRBD1
DNA: TGTGCCTGGAGTCGGCTAGTAGTCTCCGGGGAGCTGTTTTTT; CDR3: CAWSRLVVSGELFF; V: TRBV30; size: .; J: TRBJ2-2; D: .
DNA: TGTGCCAGCAGCCAGGATAACAGGGGATACGAGCAGTACTTC; CDR3: CASSQDNRGYEQYF; V: TRBV4-2; size: .; J: TRBJ2-7; D: TRBD1
DNA: TGTGCCAGCAGCCTCAGGACTAGCGGGAGAGGGGACAATGAGCAGTTCTTC; CDR3: CASSLRTSGRGDNEQFF; V: TRBV13; size: .; J: TRBJ2-1; D: TRBD2
DNA: TGTGCCATCAGTGAGGAATGGTACTCTGAGCAGTTCTTC; CDR3: CAISEEWYSEQFF; V: TRBV10-3; size: .; J: TRBJ2-1; D: .
DNA: TGTGCCAGCAGTTACAGGCAGGGCCCCTACGAGCAGTACTTC; CDR3: CASSYRQGPYEQYF; V: TRBV6-5; size: .; J: TRBJ2-7; D: .
DNA: TGTGCCAGCAGCTTAGACATCCCGAGAGGCTACACCTTC; CDR3: CASSLDIPRGYTF; V: TRBV7-9; size: .; J: TRBJ1-2; D: .
DNA: TGTGCCAGCAGCTTGATGGGACAGGGGGCCGGAGAGACCCAGTACTTC; CDR3: CASSLMGQGAGETQYF; V: TRBV11-1; size: .; J: TRBJ2-5; D: TRBD1
DNA: TGCGCCAGCAGCTCGGGGCCGAGGGAGGGCACTGAAGCTTTCTTT; CDR3: CASSSGPREGTEAFF; V: TRBV5-1; size: .; J: TRBJ1-1; D: .
DNA: TGTGCCAGCAGTTACGGGACAGGGAACATTCAGTACTTC; CDR3: CASSYGTGNIQYF; V: TRBV6-6; size: .; J: TRBJ2-4; D: TRBD1
DNA: TGTGCCTGGACTGCCGAGAACTTCTACAGTGAGCAGTTCTTC; CDR3: CAWTAENFYSEQFF; V: TRBV30; size: .; J: TRBJ2-1; D: .
DNA: TGCGCCAGCAGCCAGGAAAAGGGACCAGGCGGCACAGATACGCAGTATTTT; CDR3: CASSQEKGPGGTDTQYF; V: TRBV4-1; size: .; J: TRBJ2-3; D: .
DNA: TGCGCCAGCAGCGGGGGACAGCTACCATTCGAGACCCAGTACTTC; CDR3: CASSGGQLPFETQYF; V: TRBV5-1; size: .; J: TRBJ2-5; D: TRBD1
DNA: TGTGCCAGCGGGGGCCAGCAGAAATATGGCTACACCTTC; CDR3: CASGGQQKYGYTF; V: TRBV6-1; size: .; J: TRBJ1-2; D: .
DNA: TGCGCCAGCAGGAACAGGGGTCTTTCCGACACCATATATTTT; CDR3: CASRNRGLSDTIYF; V: TRBV5-1; size: once; J: TRBJ1-3; D: TRBD1
DNA: TGTGCCAGCAGCTTGACTCTAACGGGGACTCGGGCCCAGTACTTC; CDR3: CASSLTLTGTRAQYF; V: TRBV5-6; size: .; J: TRBJ2-5; D: .
DNA: TGCGCCAGCAGCTTGGCCGACCTAGGCACTGAAGCTTTCTTT; CDR3: CASSLADLGTEAFF; V: TRBV5-1; size: few; J: TRBJ1-1; D: .
DNA: TGTGCCAGCAGCGGGGACAGGGTCGCTGGAAACACCATATATTTT; CDR3: CASSGDRVAGNTIYF; V: TRBV9; size: .; J: TRBJ1-3; D: TRBD1
DNA: TGTGCCTGGAGGGGAGGGGCAGGATTTTACAATGAGCAGTTCTTC; CDR3: CAWRGGAGFYNEQFF; V: TRBV30; size: .; J: TRBJ2-1; D: TRBD2
DNA: TGTGCCACCAGCAGAGATCGGGGCAAGACCTACGAGCAGTACTTC; CDR3: CATSRDRGKTYEQYF; V: TRBV15; size: .; J: TRBJ2-7; D: .
DNA: TGTGCCAGCACCGACCGGACCGGGACAGGGAAGTTCTACGAGCAGTACTTC; CDR3: CASTDRTGTGKFYEQYF; V: TRBV11-3; size: .; J: TRBJ2-7; D: TRBD1
DNA: TGCGCCAGCAGCTTGGCTGGACAGGGAAACGACGAGCAGTACTTC; CDR3: CASSLAGQGNDEQYF; V: TRBV5-1; size: .; J: TRBJ2-7; D: TRBD1
DNA: TGCAGCGTTGAAGTCCAGGGGGGGTACGAGCAGTACTTC; CDR3: CSVEVQGGYEQYF; V: TRBV29-1; size: .; J: TRBJ2-7; D: .
DNA: TGTGCCAGCAGCTCATATTTCCCTGGGGGGCGATACACCGGGGAGCTGTTTTTT; CDR3: CASSSYFPGGRYTGELFF; V: TRBV7-8; size: .; J: TRBJ2-2; D: .
DNA: TGTGCCAGCTCACCAGGAGACGTCCCGTACAATGAGCAGTTCTTC; CDR3: CASSPGDVPYNEQFF; V: TRBV18; size: .; J: TRBJ2-1; D: .
DNA: TGTGCCAGCAGTGTCCAGGGGAACTGCAATGAGCAGTTCTTC; CDR3: CASSVQGNCNEQFF; V: TRBV2; size: once; J: TRBJ2-1; D: .
DNA: TGTGCCTGGAGTCCTAGCGGGCAAGAGACCCAGTACTTC; CDR3: CAWSPSGQETQYF; V: TRBV30; size: once; J: TRBJ2-5; D: TRBD2
DNA: TGTGCCACGAAAGCGGACCAAGGATCGCCCCATCAGCCCCAGCATTTT; CDR3: CATKADQGSPHQPQHF; V: TRBV10-3; size: .; J: TRBJ1-5; D: .
DNA: TGCGCCAGCAGTGAGTCCCCGGGGATAGGAGGTGAGCAGTTCTTC; CDR3: CASSESPGIGGEQFF; V: TRBV10-1; size: .; J: TRBJ2-1; D: .
DNA: TGTGCCAGCAGCCCAGGGATGGCGGGAAACAATGAGCAGTTCTTC; CDR3: CASSPGMAGNNEQFF; V: TRBV11-3; size: .; J: TRBJ2-1; D: .
DNA: TGCGCCAGCAGCTTGAGGACAGGGAGCACAGATACGCAGTATTTT; CDR3: CASSLRTGSTDTQYF; V: TRBV5-1; size: once; J: TRBJ2-3; D: TRBD1
DNA: TGTGCCAGCTCACGCGTCGGGACAGGGTATGATCAGCCCCAGCATTTT; CDR3: CASSRVGTGYDQPQHF; V: TRBV18; size: .; J: TRBJ1-5; D: TRBD1
DNA: TGTGCCAGCAGTCGGACGGCGGACTATGGCTACACCTTC; CDR3: CASSRTADYGYTF; V: TRBV6-1; size: .; J: TRBJ1-2; D: .
DNA: TGTGCCAGCAGCTTAGCGCCCGGACTAGCGGGAGCCTACAATGAGCAGTTCTTC; CDR3: CASSLAPGLAGAYNEQFF; V: TRBV7-9; size: once; J: TRBJ2-1; D: TRBD2
DNA: TGTGCCAGCAGCACTCCAGGGGGCCGCTACACCTTC; CDR3: CASSTPGGRYTF; V: TRBV28; size: .; J: TRBJ1-2; D: TRBD1
DNA: TGTGCCAGCAGCTTTTCGAGGGGGAGGGGCTACGAGCAGTACTTC; CDR3: CASSFSRGRGYEQYF; V: TRBV7-2; size: .; J: TRBJ2-7; D: .
DNA: TGCGCCAGCAGCCCTGGGACGGTGAACACTGAAGCTTTCTTT; CDR3: CASSPGTVNTEAFF; V: TRBV5-1; size: few; J: TRBJ1-1; D: .
DNA: TGTGCCAGCAGGCTCGGGGTTCACACAGATACGCAGTATTTT; CDR3: CASRLGVHTDTQYF; V: TRBV6-1; size: .; J: TRBJ2-3; D: .
DNA: TGTGCCAGCAGTGAAGAACTATTTCTCGGGGAGCTGTTTTTT; CDR3: CASSEELFLGELFF; V: TRBV2; size: .; J: TRBJ2-2; D: .
DNA: TGCGCCAGCAGCCAAAACCGGGACGGCGGATCTTGGGCTGAAGCTTTCTTT; CDR3: CASSQNRDGGSWAEAFF; V: TRBV4-3; size: .; J: TRBJ1-1; D: .
DNA: TGCAGCGTTGGACCAGCGGGAGGCTCGAATGAGCAGTTCTTC; CDR3: CSVGPAGGSNEQFF; V: TRBV29-1; size: once; J: TRBJ2-1; D: TRBD2
DNA: TGCGCCAGCAGCTTGTTACTAGCGGGAGACAATGAGCAGTTCTTC; CDR3: CASSLLLAGDNEQFF; V: TRBV5-1; size: .; J: TRBJ2-1; D: TRBD2
DNA: TGCGCCAGCAGTGAGAGGACAGGGACCCCCTACGAGCAGTACTTC; CDR3: CASSERTGTPYEQYF; V: TRBV10-2; size: .; J: TRBJ2-7; D: TRBD1